Listed below are T cell receptor beta chains from one sample, sequenced in a study of vaccination and CD4 T cells after COVID-19. Each CDR3 protein is one row after TCRdb ran MiXCR on the PCR reads. The sample lists roughly 8,000 distinct CDR3 sequences, 51% occurring once. These receptors are not linked to any known antigen. The sample was CD4+ T cells from blood, cultured in vitro. The receptor set was obtained from a human donor who had recovered from COVID-19. CDR3s include the opening cysteine and the closing phenylalanine or tryptophan. The order of the fields is clone size, D gene, V gene, J gene, CDR3 length, CDR3 protein, CDR3 DNA. The D gene is left open where the match is weak. For some rows the clone size is stated as once, few or many, or as a class when expanded; others skip it.

few,NA,TRBV19,TRBJ1-2,17,CASTPFVARVQALGYTF,TGTGCCAGTACCCCTTTTGTGGCCCGGGTACAGGCCCTCGGCTACACCTTC
NA,NA,TRBV12-3/TRBV12-4,TRBJ1-5,14,CASSSGQPNQPQHF,TGTGCCAGCAGTTCCGGACAGCCAAATCAGCCCCAGCATTTT
NA,NA,TRBV6-2/TRBV6-3,TRBJ2-7,11,CASSRSGEQYF,TGTGCCAGCAGCAGAAGCGGCGAGCAGTACTTC
NA,NA,TRBV7-7,TRBJ2-3,13,CASSLGGTDTQYF,TGTGCTAGCAGCTTAGGGGGTACAGATACGCAGTATTTT
NA,NA,TRBV4-3,TRBJ2-7,14,CASSQEGSDGEQYF,TGCGCCAGCAGCCAAGAAGGGAGCGACGGCGAGCAGTACTTC
once,NA,TRBV6-5,TRBJ1-5,16,CASSFRPGNSNQPQHF,TGTGCCAGCAGTTTCCGCCCCGGGAATAGCAATCAGCCCCAGCATTTT
NA,NA,TRBV4-2,TRBJ2-2,14,CASTQEPNTGELFF,TGTGCCAGCACCCAGGAACCGAACACCGGGGAGCTGTTTTTT
few,NA,TRBV5-1,TRBJ1-5,13,CASSPWTDQPQHF,TGCGCCAGCAGCCCCTGGACGGATCAGCCCCAGCATTTT
once,TRBD1,TRBV2,TRBJ1-1,14,CASTGQGGDTEAFF,TGTGCCAGCACGGGACAGGGGGGGGACACTGAAGCTTTCTTT
few,NA,TRBV6-5,TRBJ1-6,15,CASSYVGGGDSPLHF,TGTGCCAGCAGTTACGTGGGGGGAGGAGATTCACCCCTCCACTTT
NA,NA,TRBV7-8,TRBJ2-5,14,CASSPGREGETQYF,TGTGCCAGCAGTCCAGGACGAGAGGGGGAGACCCAGTACTTC
NA,TRBD2,TRBV15,TRBJ2-5,13,CATSGGERETQYF,TGTGCCACAAGCGGGGGGGAACGGGAGACCCAGTACTTC
NA,TRBD2,TRBV5-4,TRBJ2-3,17,CASSPTGGAGGSDTQYF,TGTGCCAGCAGCCCAACTGGGGGAGCGGGAGGGTCAGATACGCAGTATTTT
NA,NA,TRBV12-3/TRBV12-4,TRBJ1-1,14,CASRYTGSGTEAFF,TGTGCCAGCAGATACACAGGGTCGGGCACTGAAGCTTTCTTT
NA,TRBD1,TRBV6-5,TRBJ1-5,16,CASSYPDRGLNQPQHF,TGTGCCAGCAGTTACCCCGACAGGGGCCTCAATCAGCCCCAGCATTTT
NA,TRBD1,TRBV27,TRBJ2-2,15,CASSYGQEATGELFF,TGTGCCAGCAGTTATGGACAGGAGGCGACCGGGGAGCTGTTTTTT
NA,NA,TRBV19,TRBJ2-5,13,CASSITGTETQYF,TGTGCCAGTAGTATCACAGGTACCGAGACCCAGTACTTC
NA,TRBD2,TRBV7-6,TRBJ2-3,16,CASSLGPTSGTDTQYF,TGTGCCAGCAGCTTGGGACCGACTAGCGGCACAGATACGCAGTATTTT
NA,NA,TRBV7-9,TRBJ2-2,15,CASRFRGAPPGELFF,TGTGCCAGCAGATTCCGGGGGGCGCCTCCCGGGGAGCTGTTTTTT
few,NA,TRBV10-3,TRBJ1-2,15,CAISELQTVGSGYTF,TGTGCCATCAGTGAGCTTCAGACAGTTGGGTCTGGCTACACCTTC
NA,NA,TRBV5-1,TRBJ1-5,15,CASSFSGDSNQPQHF,TGCGCCAGCAGCTTCTCAGGGGATAGCAATCAGCCCCAGCATTTT
few,NA,TRBV20-1,TRBJ1-2,13,CSARWGAVRGYTF,TGCAGTGCTAGATGGGGGGCAGTGCGGGGCTACACCTTC
NA,TRBD1,TRBV20-1,TRBJ1-4,11,CSARALRDRVF,TGCAGTGCTAGAGCCCTCCGGGACAGGGTTTTT
NA,NA,TRBV20-1,TRBJ1-1,10,CSARPGTAVF,TGCAGTGCTAGGCCCGGGACGGCCGTCTTT
NA,NA,TRBV6-1,TRBJ1-1,14,CASSEASGGTEAFF,TGTGCCAGCAGTGAAGCGTCGGGCGGTACTGAAGCTTTCTTT
NA,TRBD1,TRBV7-2,TRBJ2-5,14,CASSQQGGQETQYF,TGTGCCAGCAGTCAACAGGGGGGTCAAGAGACCCAGTACTTC
NA,NA,TRBV2,TRBJ1-1,13,CASTQQGNTEAFF,TGTGCCAGCACCCAACAGGGGAACACTGAAGCTTTCTTT
NA,NA,TRBV4-1,TRBJ2-5,16,CASSPAGGIVEETQYF,TGCGCCAGCAGCCCCGCAGGGGGGATTGTCGAAGAGACCCAGTACTTC
NA,NA,TRBV20-1,TRBJ2-1,18,CSASGGTTDHSSYNEQFF,TGCAGTGCTAGTGGGGGGACCACAGATCACAGCTCCTACAATGAGCAGTTCTTC
NA,NA,TRBV5-8,TRBJ1-5,15,CASSLVGFRNQPQHF,TGTGCCAGCAGCTTGGTGGGATTCCGCAATCAGCCCCAGCATTTT
NA,NA,TRBV7-2,TRBJ1-4,13,CASSFHLQEKLFF,TGTGCCAGCAGCTTCCACCTCCAGGAAAAACTGTTTTTT
few,NA,TRBV20-1,TRBJ2-7,15,CSARDGRGALYEQYF,TGCAGTGCTAGAGATGGGAGGGGGGCCCTCTACGAGCAGTACTTC
NA,NA,TRBV7-8,TRBJ2-7,15,CASSFVQGSTYEQYF,TGTGCCAGCAGCTTCGTCCAGGGAAGTACCTACGAGCAGTACTTC
NA,NA,TRBV24-1,TRBJ2-1,14,CATSVGLARNEQFF,TGTGCCACCAGTGTAGGGCTAGCGAGGAATGAGCAGTTCTTC
NA,NA,TRBV7-7,TRBJ2-3,13,CASSLGNENAQYF,TGTGCTAGCAGCCTCGGCAACGAGAATGCGCAGTATTTT
few,TRBD2,TRBV6-1,TRBJ2-5,13,CASRLAGQETQYF,TGTGCCAGCAGGCTAGCGGGACAAGAGACCCAGTACTTC
NA,NA,TRBV7-2,TRBJ1-2,14,CASSPRQDNYGYTF,TGTGCCAGCAGCCCTAGACAGGATAACTATGGCTACACCTTC
NA,NA,TRBV12-3/TRBV12-4,TRBJ2-5,12,CASSQTEETQYF,TGTGCCAGCAGCCAAACCGAGGAGACCCAGTACTTC
medium-sized,NA,TRBV2,TRBJ1-6,13,CASSGRSDSPLHF,TGTGCCAGCAGTGGACGGTCAGATTCACCCCTCCACTTT
NA,NA,TRBV7-2,TRBJ1-2,15,CASSQGPGETYGYTF,TGTGCCAGCAGCCAGGGGCCAGGGGAAACCTATGGCTACACCTTC
NA,NA,TRBV5-6,TRBJ2-5,14,CASSLVWASRPQYF,TGTGCCAGCAGCTTGGTTTGGGCTAGCAGGCCCCAGTACTTC
NA,NA,TRBV5-1,TRBJ1-2,14,CASSLARGLGGYTF,TGCGCCAGCAGCTTGGCCAGGGGATTAGGTGGCTACACCTTC
NA,NA,TRBV21-1,TRBJ2-5,15,CASSIWGQEQETQYF,TGTGCCAGCAGCATTTGGGGACAGGAGCAAGAGACCCAGTACTTC
NA,NA,TRBV20-1,TRBJ2-7,14,CSASSGLTPYEQYF,TGCAGTGCTAGCTCCGGACTAACGCCCTACGAGCAGTACTTC
few,TRBD2,TRBV7-3,TRBJ2-3,16,CASSLRSAGETDTQYF,TGTGCCAGCAGCTTAAGATCAGCGGGAGAGACAGATACGCAGTATTTT
NA,TRBD1,TRBV24-1,TRBJ2-3,15,CATSDETGGADTQYF,TGTGCCACCAGTGATGAGACAGGGGGCGCAGATACGCAGTATTTT
NA,NA,TRBV7-6,TRBJ2-7,13,CASSLGAAREQYF,TGTGCCAGCAGCTTAGGGGCAGCGAGGGAGCAGTACTTC
NA,TRBD1,TRBV20-1,TRBJ1-1,12,CSAAGQGTEAFF,TGCAGTGCTGCGGGACAGGGGACGGAAGCTTTCTTT
NA,NA,TRBV10-3,TRBJ1-2,14,CAISDLWGDYGYTF,TGTGCCATCAGTGATTTGTGGGGGGACTATGGCTACACCTTC
once,TRBD1,TRBV6-2/TRBV6-3,TRBJ2-5,17,CASSSPTGTGNQETQYF,TGTGCCAGCAGTTCCCCCACCGGGACAGGTAATCAAGAGACCCAGTACTTC